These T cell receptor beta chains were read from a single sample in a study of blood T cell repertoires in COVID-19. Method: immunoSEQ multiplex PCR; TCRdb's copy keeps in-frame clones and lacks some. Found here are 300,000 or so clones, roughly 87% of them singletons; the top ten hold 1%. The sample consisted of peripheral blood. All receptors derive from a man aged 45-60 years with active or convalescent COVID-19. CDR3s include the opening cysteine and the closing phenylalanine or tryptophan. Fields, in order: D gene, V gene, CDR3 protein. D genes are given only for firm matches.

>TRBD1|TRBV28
CASRVDRGFGNTIYF
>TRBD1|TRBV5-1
CASSLAGQGAGGELFF
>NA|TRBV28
CASSLLRAGATDTQYF
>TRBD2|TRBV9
CASSVVPSGRGLKEETQYF
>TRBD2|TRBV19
CASSIGTSGNYEQYF
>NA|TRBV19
CASKHTPSGISYGYTF
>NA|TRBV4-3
CASSQQGTDTQYF
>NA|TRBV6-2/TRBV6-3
CASSYSRAGMNNYEQYF
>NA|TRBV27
CASSFLQTPQYF
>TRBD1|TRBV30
CAWSWGQLEKLFF
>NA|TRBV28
CASSPSAGGGGYTF
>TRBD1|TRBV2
CASERRTGGSSGNTIYF
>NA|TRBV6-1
CASSEAREGGYTF